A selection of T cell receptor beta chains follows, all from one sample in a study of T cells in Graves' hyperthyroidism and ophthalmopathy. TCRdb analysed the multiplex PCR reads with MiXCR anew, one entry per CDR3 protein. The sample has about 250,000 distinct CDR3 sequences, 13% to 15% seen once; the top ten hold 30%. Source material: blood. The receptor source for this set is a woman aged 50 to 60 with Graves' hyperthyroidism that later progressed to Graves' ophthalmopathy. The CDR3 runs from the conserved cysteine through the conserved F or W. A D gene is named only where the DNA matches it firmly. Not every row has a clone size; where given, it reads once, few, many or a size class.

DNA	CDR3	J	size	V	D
TGTGCCAGCTTAGAGGGTATCGATCAGCCCCAGCATTTT	CASLEGIDQPQHF	TRBJ1-5	few	TRBV6-1	NA
TGTGCCAGCAGTTTCTGGGGGGGCAATCAGCCCCAGCATTTT	CASSFWGGNQPQHF	TRBJ1-5	many	TRBV12-3/TRBV12-4	NA
TGTGCCATCAGTGACCCACTAGCGGGGACCGGGGAGCTGTTTTTT	CAISDPLAGTGELFF	TRBJ2-2	many	TRBV10-3	TRBD2
TGCAGTGCCGGGACCGCTCGGGCCGATCAGCCCCAGCATTTT	CSAGTARADQPQHF	TRBJ1-5	few	TRBV20-1	NA
TGTGCCATCAGTGATGCTGGAAACACCATATATTTT	CAISDAGNTIYF	TRBJ1-3	few	TRBV10-3	NA
TGTGCCAGCAGTTCCGGGACTAGCTGGTACGAGCAGTACTTC	CASSSGTSWYEQYF	TRBJ2-7	many	TRBV5-6	TRBD2
TGTGCCAGCAGTTTGAGTAGCAATCAGCCCCAGCATTTT	CASSLSSNQPQHF	TRBJ1-5	many	TRBV27	NA
TGTGCCAGCAGCCAAGATTCCGACAGGGTTGGGGATGGCTACACCTTC	CASSQDSDRVGDGYTF	TRBJ1-2	many	TRBV3-1	TRBD1
TGTGCCAGCAGCTTCTCGGGGTCCCCATACGAGCAGTACTTC	CASSFSGSPYEQYF	TRBJ2-7	many	TRBV11-2	NA
TGTGCCAGCTCACCAACTACAGGGTCAGCTAATGAAAAACTGTTTTTT	CASSPTTGSANEKLFF	TRBJ1-4	many	TRBV18	NA
TGCAGCGTTGATAAGATGGCGGACCAAGAGACCCAGTACTTC	CSVDKMADQETQYF	TRBJ2-5	many	TRBV29-1	NA
TGTGCCACCAGCGCAACTCCTGGGAGCGTTCCCCCGTACGAGCAGTACTTC	CATSATPGSVPPYEQYF	TRBJ2-7	many	TRBV15	NA
TGTGCCAGCAGCGTAACAGGGGGGACTGGGGCCAACGTCCTGACTTTC	CASSVTGGTGANVLTF	TRBJ2-6	NA	TRBV9	TRBD1
TGTGCCAGCAGCTTACCCCCGAACACTGAAGCTTTCTTT	CASSLPPNTEAFF	TRBJ1-1	many	TRBV7-3	NA
TGTGCCAGCAGGCCGGGACGGAAGAACACTGAAGCTTTCTTT	CASRPGRKNTEAFF	TRBJ1-1	many	TRBV28	NA
TGCGCCAGCAGCTTGGGGTCAGGGGAAGATACGCAGTATTTT	CASSLGSGEDTQYF	TRBJ2-3	many	TRBV5-1	NA
TGTGCCATCAGTGAGGGAGGGGCTAGCGTCGATTACTACAATGAGCAGTTCTTC	CAISEGGASVDYYNEQFF	TRBJ2-1	NA	TRBV10-3	NA